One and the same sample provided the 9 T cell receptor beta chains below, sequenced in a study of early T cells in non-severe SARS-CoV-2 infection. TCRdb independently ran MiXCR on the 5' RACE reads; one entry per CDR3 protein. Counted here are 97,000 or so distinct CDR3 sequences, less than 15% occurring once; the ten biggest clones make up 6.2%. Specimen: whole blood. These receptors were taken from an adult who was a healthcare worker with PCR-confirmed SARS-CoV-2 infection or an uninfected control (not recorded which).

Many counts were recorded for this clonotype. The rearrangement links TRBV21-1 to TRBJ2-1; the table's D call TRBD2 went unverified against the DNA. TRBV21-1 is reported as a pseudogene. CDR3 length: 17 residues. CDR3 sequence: CASSKAETSGTGNEQFF. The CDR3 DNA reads TGTGCCAGCAGCAAAGCTGAGACTAGCGGGACAGGCAATGAGCAGTTCTTC.

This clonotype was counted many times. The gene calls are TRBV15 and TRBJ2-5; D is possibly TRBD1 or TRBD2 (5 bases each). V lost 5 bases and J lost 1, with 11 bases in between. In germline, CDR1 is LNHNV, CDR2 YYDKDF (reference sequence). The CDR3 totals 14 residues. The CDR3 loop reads CATSVGTTQETQYF. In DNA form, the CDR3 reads TGTGCCACCAGCGTCGGGACCACCCAAGAGACCCAGTACTTC.

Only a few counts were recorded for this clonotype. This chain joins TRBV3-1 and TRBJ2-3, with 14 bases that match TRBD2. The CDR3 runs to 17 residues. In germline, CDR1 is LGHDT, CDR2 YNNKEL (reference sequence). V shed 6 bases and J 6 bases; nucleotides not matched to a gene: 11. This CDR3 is CASSTSGLAGGRDTQYF. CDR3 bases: TGTGCCAGCAGTACATCAGGACTAGCGGGAGGAAGGGATACGCAGTATTTT.

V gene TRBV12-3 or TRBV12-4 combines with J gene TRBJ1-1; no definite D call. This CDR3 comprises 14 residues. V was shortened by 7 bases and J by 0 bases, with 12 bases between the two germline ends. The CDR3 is CASTLRRMNTEAFF. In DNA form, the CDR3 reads TGTGCCAGCACCCTCAGGCGGATGAACACTGAAGCTTTCTTT.

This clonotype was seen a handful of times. CDR3 region: CASSLRGQGVEQYF. The CDR3 DNA reads TGTGCCAGCAGCTTAAGAGGACAGGGGGTCGAGCAGTACTTC. The gene calls are TRBV7-9 and TRBJ2-7, with 10 positions matching TRBD1. In germline, CDR1 is SEHNR, CDR2 FQNEAQ (reference sequence). V shed 2 bases, J shed 6 bases, and the junction held 4 bases outside the gene matches. The CDR3 loop spans 14 amino acids.

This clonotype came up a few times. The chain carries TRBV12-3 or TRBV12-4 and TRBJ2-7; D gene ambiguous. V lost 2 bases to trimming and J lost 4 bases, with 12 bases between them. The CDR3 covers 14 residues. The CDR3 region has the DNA TGTGCCAGCAGTTTACAGTTGGTGGGTTACGAGCAGTACTTC. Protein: CASSLQLVGYEQYF.

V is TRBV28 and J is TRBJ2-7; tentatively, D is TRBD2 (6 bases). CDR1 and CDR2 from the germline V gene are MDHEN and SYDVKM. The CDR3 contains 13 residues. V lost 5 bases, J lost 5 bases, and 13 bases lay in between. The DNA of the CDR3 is TGTGCCAGCAGTCAATGGGGGGTCAACGAGCAGTACTTC. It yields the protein CASSQWGVNEQYF.

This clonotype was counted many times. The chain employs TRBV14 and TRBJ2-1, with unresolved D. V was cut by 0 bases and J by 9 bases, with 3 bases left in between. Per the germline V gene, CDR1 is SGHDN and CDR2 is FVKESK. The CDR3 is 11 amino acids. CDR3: CASSQDAEQFF. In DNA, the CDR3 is TGTGCCAGCAGCCAAGATGCTGAGCAGTTCTTC.

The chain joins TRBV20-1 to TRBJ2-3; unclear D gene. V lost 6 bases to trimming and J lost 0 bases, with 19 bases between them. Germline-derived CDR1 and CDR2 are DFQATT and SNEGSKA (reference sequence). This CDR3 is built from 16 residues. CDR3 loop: CSASFYGLPSTDTQYF. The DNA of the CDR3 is TGCAGTGCCTCATTTTACGGCCTACCCAGCACAGATACGCAGTATTTT.